The TCR beta chain described here comes from a study of cytomegalovirus exposure and HLA in healthy donors. A note on this clone: As yet, its antigen is unknown.

In the PCR, 60 Vbeta and 13 Jbeta primers were used. Clones were sequenced by immunoSEQ multiplex PCR, and TCRdb holds only the in-frame ones, with some missing. Here the sample spans 150,000 or so clones, about three quarters being singletons. The germline gives CDR1 SGHVS, CDR2 FNYEAQ. V gave up 4 bases and J gave up 7 bases, with 22 bases separating them. The CDR3 is 16 residues long. Findings and limits, study-wide: With DRB1 most and HLA-C fewest, TCR association rates differed between HLA loci in a later analysis. According to the study, 160 or so TCR beta chains were cytomegalovirus-associated. TCR beta chain V- and J-gene trimming was linked, in a later analysis, to a missense variant in DCLRE1C.

The V call is TRBV7-6, the J call TRBJ1-2; the D gene is possibly TRBD1 (5 bases). The material sequenced was PBMCs. The TCR was taken from a female donor in good health and CMV-seronegative. CDR3 nucleotide sequence: TGTGCCAGCAGCTCAGGGCCGGGTACAGCCCGAAGTGGCTACACCTTC. Its protein product is CASSSGPGTARSGYTF.